These T cell receptor beta chains were read from a single sample in a study of graft-versus-host responses after intestinal transplantation. These TCRs' antigens remain unknown. Data came from immunoSEQ multiplex PCR; TCRdb stores just in-frame clones and leaves some out. The table includes 40,000 to 55,000 clones, roughly 95% detected once. The specimen was unstimulated CD8+ T cells sorted from spleen or lymph node cells, collected before transplant. These receptor sequences come from a human donor who was the organ donor for an intestinal transplant. The CDR3 runs from the conserved cysteine through the conserved F or W. The order of the fields is D gene, J gene, V gene, clone size, CDR3 protein, CDR3 DNA. A D gene is named only where the DNA matches it firmly. The listing skips clone size in some rows; elsewhere it reads once, few, many or a size class.

TRBD1	TRBJ1-6	TRBV28	-	CASSFPRRQGASPLHF	TGTGCCAGCAGTTTTCCGAGACGACAGGGCGCTTCACCCCTCCACTTT
-	TRBJ2-1	TRBV9	-	CASSADTVGPSSYNEQFF	TGTGCCAGCAGCGCCGATACCGTAGGCCCTAGCTCCTACAATGAGCAGTTCTTC
-	TRBJ1-6	TRBV9	-	CASASTSYNSPLHF	TGTGCCAGCGCGTCTACCTCCTATAATTCACCCCTCCACTTT
TRBD1	TRBJ1-5	TRBV5-5	-	CASSWGQVSNQPQHF	TGTGCCAGCAGCTGGGGACAGGTTAGCAATCAGCCCCAGCATTTT
TRBD1	TRBJ2-5	TRBV13	-	CASSLGQGETQYF	TGTGCCAGCAGCTTGGGACAGGGAGAGACCCAGTACTTC
-	TRBJ1-1	TRBV29-1	once	CSVLEGGTEAFF	TGCAGCGTTTTGGAGGGGGGCACTGAAGCTTTCTTT
-	TRBJ2-1	TRBV19	-	CASSVPNNEQFF	TGTGCCAGTAGTGTACCCAACAATGAGCAGTTCTTC
-	TRBJ2-7	TRBV30	-	CAWTQTNYEQYF	TGTGCCTGGACTCAAACAAACTACGAGCAGTACTTC
-	TRBJ1-1	TRBV5-6	-	CASSSNTEAFF	TGTGCCAGCAGCTCGAACACTGAAGCTTTCTTT
-	TRBJ2-5	TRBV4-3	-	CASSQDSAGVQETQYF	TGCGCCAGCAGCCAAGACTCGGCAGGGGTCCAAGAGACCCAGTACTTC
-	TRBJ1-4	TRBV29-1	-	CSAAVPDIATNEKLFF	TGCAGCGCGGCCGTTCCCGATATAGCAACTAATGAAAAACTGTTTTTT
-	TRBJ1-2	TRBV5-4	-	CASSVWGGNYGYTF	TGTGCCAGCAGCGTCTGGGGGGGGAACTATGGCTACACCTTC
-	TRBJ1-2	TRBV9	-	CASSEGGYGYTF	TGTGCCAGCAGCGAAGGCGGATATGGCTACACCTTC
-	TRBJ2-3	TRBV14	-	CASSQFTDTQYF	TGTGCCAGCAGCCAATTTACAGATACGCAGTATTTT
-	TRBJ2-3	TRBV5-5	-	CASSLAGTEKTDTQYF	TGTGCCAGCAGCTTGGCAGGGACCGAGAAGACAGATACGCAGTATTTT
-	TRBJ2-7	TRBV7-8	-	CASSTPGEGFWDYEQYF	TGTGCCAGCAGCACCCCAGGGGAAGGTTTTTGGGACTACGAGCAGTACTTC
-	TRBJ2-7	TRBV6-1	-	CASLPGLTGSYEQYF	TGTGCCAGCCTGCCAGGGCTGACAGGCTCCTACGAGCAGTACTTC
TRBD1	TRBJ1-2	TRBV11-3	-	CASSAGQSSNYGYTF	TGTGCCAGCAGCGCGGGACAGAGCTCTAACTATGGCTACACCTTC
TRBD2	TRBJ2-7	TRBV27	-	CASSLILAGGPNEQYF	TGTGCCAGCAGTCTAATACTAGCGGGGGGGCCAAACGAGCAGTACTTC
-	TRBJ1-2	TRBV20-1	-	CSADGYTF	TGCAGTGCTGATGGCTACACCTTC
-	TRBJ2-1	TRBV7-9	-	CASSLANGAYNEQFF	TGTGCCAGCAGCTTAGCGAACGGGGCCTACAATGAGCAGTTCTTC
-	TRBJ2-5	TRBV11-2	-	CASSLVGRETQYF	TGTGCCAGCAGCTTAGTAGGGCGGGAGACCCAGTACTTC
-	TRBJ1-1	TRBV6-5	-	CASRVGPYTEAFF	TGTGCCAGCAGAGTGGGACCTTACACTGAAGCTTTCTTT
-	TRBJ2-2	TRBV4-1	-	CASSRGSGELFF	TGCGCCAGCAGCCGAGGGTCCGGGGAGCTGTTTTTT
-	TRBJ1-5	TRBV28	-	CASSLRQLGQPQHF	TGTGCCAGCAGTCTTCGACAGCTGGGTCAGCCCCAGCATTTT
-	TRBJ2-5	TRBV11-3	-	CASSHRDHVSDQYF	TGTGCCAGCAGCCACCGGGACCACGTCAGTGACCAGTACTTC
-	TRBJ2-1	TRBV10-1	once	CASSAGTEQFF	TGCGCCAGCAGTGCGGGGACGGAGCAGTTCTTC
-	TRBJ1-2	TRBV2	-	CASSEVIGPLNGYTF	TGTGCCAGCAGTGAGGTTATAGGGCCGTTGAATGGCTACACCTTC
-	TRBJ1-6	TRBV4-1	-	CASSQDRAEVTPNSPLHF	TGCGCCAGCAGTCAAGATAGGGCCGAAGTAACGCCAAATTCACCCCTCCACTTT
-	TRBJ2-3	TRBV11-1	once	CASSLVGDTQYF	TGTGCCAGCAGCTTAGTGGGAGATACGCAGTATTTT
-	TRBJ2-1	TRBV19	-	CASSPGPGPYNEQFF	TGTGCCAGTAGCCCCGGGCCAGGGCCCTACAATGAGCAGTTCTTC
-	TRBJ2-2	TRBV10-2	-	CASQVGAGELFF	TGCGCCAGCCAGGTTGGGGCCGGGGAGCTGTTTTTT
TRBD1	TRBJ2-7	TRBV5-1	-	CASSFTGASDEQYF	TGCGCCAGCAGCTTTACAGGGGCCTCCGACGAGCAGTACTTC
TRBD1	TRBJ2-7	TRBV5-1	once	CASRIRDRLSYEQYF	TGCGCCAGCCGAATACGGGACAGGTTATCCTACGAGCAGTACTTC
-	TRBJ2-7	TRBV7-9	-	CASSPILGGYEQYF	TGTGCCAGCAGCCCAATATTAGGTGGATACGAGCAGTACTTC
-	TRBJ2-2	TRBV4-1	-	CASSQDPGPSTGELFF	TGCGCCAGCAGCCAAGATCCAGGGCCGTCCACCGGGGAGCTGTTTTTT
TRBD1	TRBJ1-5	TRBV27	-	CASSLMVPTGANQPQHF	TGTGCCAGCAGTTTAATGGTCCCTACAGGGGCCAATCAGCCCCAGCATTTT
-	TRBJ1-2	TRBV10-3	-	CAISESGYKGGGYGYTF	TGTGCCATCAGTGAGTCAGGTTATAAGGGAGGTGGCTATGGCTACACCTTC
-	TRBJ1-4	TRBV12-5	once	CASGTRGGFGEKLFF	TGTGCTAGTGGTACCCGCGGGGGCTTCGGCGAAAAACTGTTTTTT
-	TRBJ2-7	TRBV9	-	CASSFRDGSYEQYF	TGTGCCAGCAGCTTTAGGGACGGATCCTACGAGCAGTACTTC
-	TRBJ2-2	TRBV4-2	-	CASSQHGVAGELFF	TGTGCCAGCAGCCAACATGGGGTCGCCGGGGAGCTGTTTTTT
TRBD1	TRBJ2-7	TRBV7-2	-	CASSLAGSGTGAYEQYF	TGTGCCAGCAGCTTAGCGGGCTCAGGGACAGGGGCCTACGAGCAGTACTTC
-	TRBJ2-3	TRBV6-1	-	CATRDGYTDTQYF	TGTGCCACCCGGGACGGATACACAGATACGCAGTATTTT
-	TRBJ2-5	TRBV7-9	-	CASSLFWEDQETQYF	TGTGCCAGCAGCTTATTCTGGGAAGACCAAGAGACCCAGTACTTC
TRBD1	TRBJ2-5	TRBV6-6	-	CASNPQGVRETQYF	TGTGCCAGCAATCCCCAGGGGGTGAGAGAGACCCAGTACTTC
TRBD1	TRBJ2-7	TRBV6-5	-	CASRHGTETIYEQYF	TGTGCCAGCAGGCACGGGACAGAGACAATCTACGAGCAGTACTTC
-	TRBJ1-1	TRBV19	-	CASTLLSQNTEAFF	TGTGCCAGTACCTTGTTAAGCCAGAACACTGAAGCTTTCTTT